Detailed here is one T cell receptor beta chain. Its antigen is unknown. The sample originates from a study of T cells expressing NK-cell markers. Study information: Beta-chain profiling covered CD3+CD56+NKG2C+, CD3+CD56+NKG2C- and CD3+CD56-NKG2C+ sorted subsets. The study sequenced eight donors, seven HCMV-seropositive and one seronegative.

The germline V gene encodes CDR1 SGHRS and CDR2 YFSETQ. The CDR3 consists of 14 residues. The study's findings and limits: Clarity on HCMV specificity was lacking for the expanded NKG2C+ T cell clones.

For TCR beta, cDNA was produced by 5'RACE template switching with UMIs. TCRdb re-called the 5' RACE reads and catalogs CDR3 proteins one per entry, DNA excluded. This sample's clone table lists roughly 180,000 distinct CDR3 sequences. Sequenced input: blood T cells: a sorted CD56 or NKG2C T cell subset, CD4+ or CD8+ T cells, or bulk PBMC T cells (not recorded which). The chain employs TRBV5-1 and TRBJ2-2. This clonotype was obtained from a woman between 18 and 69 years old in good health. CDR3 region: CASSRDTNTGELFF.